A selection of T cell receptor beta chains follows, all from one sample in a study of T cells expressing NK-cell markers. TCRdb re-called the 5' RACE reads and catalogs CDR3 proteins one per entry, DNA excluded. This repertoire comprises 300,000 to 500,000 distinct CDR3 sequences; its ten largest clones make up around a tenth. Sequencing was carried out using blood T cells: a sorted CD56 or NKG2C T cell subset, CD4+ or CD8+ T cells, or bulk PBMC T cells (not recorded which). These receptors were taken from a woman aged 45-59 years in good health. CDR3s include the opening cysteine and the closing phenylalanine or tryptophan.

>TRBV5-1|TRBJ1-2
CASSSVGGFNYGYTF
>TRBV2|TRBJ2-3
CASTGGTGNTQYF
>TRBV6-2/TRBV6-3|TRBJ2-5
CASSYSWSQETQYF
>TRBV29-1|TRBJ2-3
CSVEDSWDATDTQYF
>TRBV12-3/TRBV12-4|TRBJ2-7
CASTDLGVSYEQYF
>TRBV29-1|TRBJ2-2
CSVEDRQGAKTGELFF
>TRBV29-1|TRBJ1-1
CSVAQKATEAFF
>TRBV29-1|TRBJ2-5
CSVRDGYEETQYF
>TRBV4-2|TRBJ2-3
CASSQEGTSGGSTDTQYF
>TRBV29-1|TRBJ2-1
CSLRGIAGPSEFF
>TRBV4-1|TRBJ2-1
CASSQKLAGLYNEQFF
>TRBV18|TRBJ2-1
CASSPGPRINNEQFF
>TRBV5-5|TRBJ2-5
CASSSDRGYQETQYF
>TRBV3-1|TRBJ2-1
CASSQWSGENEQFF
>TRBV12-3/TRBV12-4|TRBJ2-7
CASSLTRFNEQYF
>TRBV12-3/TRBV12-4|TRBJ1-6
CASSLASVGGYNSPLHF
>TRBV27|TRBJ1-2
CASSPGLGGYTF
>TRBV6-6|TRBJ2-3
CASSLGTSGNADTQYF
>TRBV20-1|TRBJ2-7
CSAGGQVGYEQYF
>TRBV7-9|TRBJ2-4
CASSLAKGAKNIQYF
>TRBV20-1|TRBJ2-1
CSALSGRAMREQFF
>TRBV27|TRBJ2-1
CASSGTSGFIEQFF
>TRBV24-1|TRBJ2-3
CATSDRSGTPTDTQYF
>TRBV5-1|TRBJ2-1
CASSLGIGLGYNEQFF
>TRBV7-9|TRBJ2-5
CASSFIAGRLETQYF